The 12 T cell receptor beta chains listed next were all sequenced from one sample in a study of blood T cells in healthy people across ages. The authors ran a second PCR of roughly 7 to 11 cycles using a sample-barcoded 5' primer and a J-beta primer mix. TCRdb ran MiXCR on the 5' RACE reads and lists one entry per CDR3 protein. The data contain 550,000 to 750,000 distinct CDR3 sequences, under 25% of them seen just once; the ten biggest clones take up roughly 3.9%. Source material: blood. The receptors shown here come from a man between 65 and 85 years old in good health.

J is TRBJ2-5 and V is TRBV14; 9 bases are shared with TRBD1. The CDR3 is 16 amino acids. Looked up from germline, CDR1 is SGHDN and CDR2 is FVKESK. The J segment lost 0 bases and the V segment lost 5 bases, leaving 7 bases of the junction unmatched. CDR3 residues: CASSVPGQGYQETQYF. DNA for the CDR3: TGTGCCAGCAGCGTTCCGGGACAGGGCTACCAAGAGACCCAGTACTTC.

The chain recombines TRBV7-2 with TRBJ2-7, with D possibly matching TRBD2 (6 bases). Looked up from germline, CDR1 is SGHTA and CDR2 is FQGNSA. Deletions cut 5 bases from V and 2 bases from J, with 19 bases between. This CDR3 comprises 16 residues. The CDR3 DNA sequence: TGTGCCAGCAGCCGTGATAGCGGTCTCGGGACCTACGAGCAGTACTTC. Protein sequence: CASSRDSGLGTYEQYF.

This clonotype was counted only a few times. The chain uses TRBV10-2 and TRBJ2-5; 8 bases fit TRBD2. The better agreement between TRBJ2-1 and the DNA end casts doubt on the J call. This CDR3 has 15 residues. Germline CDR1 WSHSY, CDR2 SAAADI. The CDR3 sequence is CASSTNGGANNEQFF. The CDR3 region has the DNA TGCGCCAGCAGTACAAACGGGGGGGCGAACAATGAGCAGTTCTTC.

This chain uses TRBV6-2 or TRBV6-3 with TRBJ2-1; 10 nucleotides match TRBD2. With 5 bases clipped from V and 7 bases from J, the junction kept 11 bases outside the gene matches. Germline V lookup: CDR1 MNHEY, CDR2 SVGEGT. The CDR3 runs 16 residues. CDR3 in DNA: TGTGCCAGCAGTATCGGACTCCAGCGGGAGGGGAATGAGCAGTTCTTC. It codes for CASSIGLQREGNEQFF.

The chain couples TRBV5-1 to TRBJ2-3, with D tentatively TRBD2 (6 bases). Per the germline V gene, CDR1 is SGHRS and CDR2 is YFSETQ. Deletions cut 4 bases from V and 14 bases from J, with 17 bases between. This CDR3 is built from 12 residues. The CDR3, as DNA: TGCGCCAGCAGCGGCGGGACTCATCCGTCGTATTTT. The encoded protein is CASSGGTHPSYF.

V gene TRBV29-1 combines with J gene TRBJ2-7; either TRBD1 or TRBD2 may supply D (5 bases each). Trimming took off 4 bases at V and 5 bases at J, with 9 bases between the two ends. The CDR3 sequence is 11 residues long. Germline CDR1 is SQVTM and CDR2 is ANQGSEA. The CDR3 sequence: CSVVSGHEQYF. CDR3 DNA sequence: TGCAGCGTTGTGTCGGGGCACGAGCAGTACTTC.

The chain links TRBV5-1 to TRBJ1-1, with D possibly TRBD1 on 6 matching bases. This CDR3 is built from 15 residues. Germline-derived CDR1 and CDR2 are SGHRS and YFSETQ. Deletions cut 0 bases from V and 0 bases from J, with 9 bases between. The CDR3 DNA reads TGCGCCAGCAGCTTGGCGACAGGACTGAACACTGAAGCTTTCTTT. This translates into CASSLATGLNTEAFF.

Only a few counts were recorded for this clonotype. This sequence joins TRBV7-2 and TRBJ2-5; tentatively, D is TRBD1 (6 bases). From germline, CDR1 is SGHTA and CDR2 FQGNSA. Trimming removed 4 bases from V and 5 bases from J, with 20 bases in between. The length of the CDR3 is 16 residues. The CDR3, as DNA: TGTGCCAGCAGCTCACACCAAGCGAGGGGGATGGAGACCCAGTACTTC. Its protein is CASSSHQARGMETQYF.

In this sample, this clonotype turned up a few times. The V and J genes are TRBV2 and TRBJ2-3; 9 bases are a match to TRBD2. Germline V gene lookup returns CDR1 SNHLY and CDR2 FYNNEI. The CDR3 is made up of 16 amino acids. V trimming: 2 bases; J trimming: 6 bases; junction bases outside the gene matches: 9. CDR3 region: CASSERAGGSVDTQYF. DNA for the CDR3: TGTGCCAGCAGTGAAAGAGCGGGAGGTTCCGTCGATACGCAGTATTTT.

This clonotype has just a few counts. This chain connects TRBV28 to TRBJ2-2; D perhaps matches TRBD2 (6 bases). CDR1 and CDR2 (germline): MDHEN, SYDVKM. Trimming took off 7 bases at V and 5 bases at J, with 17 bases between the two ends. The CDR3 is 15 amino acids. The CDR3 spells CASTKRIGRTGELFF. The DNA for the CDR3 is TGTGCCAGCACCAAAAGGATAGGGAGGACCGGGGAGCTGTTTTTT.

The rearrangement joins TRBV28 to TRBJ2-7; TRBD2 agrees at 15 bases. Germline values: CDR1 MDHEN, CDR2 SYDVKM. This CDR3 is built from 19 residues. V was pared by 2 bases and J by 1 base, with 9 bases of the junction left unmatched. CDR3 sequence: CASSLHGTSGRPQSYEQYF. CDR3 DNA: TGTGCCAGCAGTTTACACGGGACTAGCGGGAGGCCTCAGTCCTACGAGCAGTACTTC. The full variable domain, rest sourced from reference TRBV28 and TRBJ2-7, is DVKVTQSSRYLVKRTGEKVFLECVQDMDHENMFWYRQDPGLGLRLIYFSYDVKMKEKGDIPEGYSVSREKKERFSLILESASTNQTSMYLCASSLHGTSGRPQSYEQYFGPGTRLTVT.

This clonotype has just a few counts. V gene TRBV11-2 combines with J gene TRBJ1-4, with 8 bases matching TRBD1. Germline V gives CDR1 SGHAT, CDR2 FQNNGV. This CDR3 is 15 amino acids long. Trimming cost V 1 base and J 8 bases; bases outside gene matches: 6. This CDR3 is CASSLAPGGWEKLFF. DNA of the CDR3: TGTGCCAGCAGCTTAGCGCCAGGGGGCTGGGAAAAACTGTTTTTT.